This TCR beta chain was recorded in a study of OX40 agonist ivuxolimab in advanced cancers. Study-level points and caveats: Among some nonresponders, normalized T-cell clonal expansion was also low.

A few counts support this clone. Its antigen remains unidentified. Measured with immunoSEQ multiplex PCR; TCRdb has only the in-frame clones, and not every one. Of tens of thousands of clones detected, roughly four fifths appear once; the ten largest clones hold roughly 1.8%. The CDR3 extends over 18 amino acids. V gave up 7 bases and J gave up 0 bases, with 23 bases separating them. In germline, CDR1 is SNHLY, CDR2 FYNNEI. The TCR was taken from an adult with an advanced solid tumor such as melanoma, head and neck, liver or kidney cancer. The rearrangement uses TRBV2 and TRBJ2-3, with a possible D match to TRBD1 (5 bases). The starting material was CD4+ or CD8+ T cells sorted from blood, obtained in a trial of the OX40 agonist ivuxolimab. The chain's CDR3 is CASTSRGRLETSTDTQYF. CDR3 nucleotide sequence: TGTGCCAGCACCTCAAGGGGAAGGCTTGAGACTAGCACAGATACGCAGTATTTT.